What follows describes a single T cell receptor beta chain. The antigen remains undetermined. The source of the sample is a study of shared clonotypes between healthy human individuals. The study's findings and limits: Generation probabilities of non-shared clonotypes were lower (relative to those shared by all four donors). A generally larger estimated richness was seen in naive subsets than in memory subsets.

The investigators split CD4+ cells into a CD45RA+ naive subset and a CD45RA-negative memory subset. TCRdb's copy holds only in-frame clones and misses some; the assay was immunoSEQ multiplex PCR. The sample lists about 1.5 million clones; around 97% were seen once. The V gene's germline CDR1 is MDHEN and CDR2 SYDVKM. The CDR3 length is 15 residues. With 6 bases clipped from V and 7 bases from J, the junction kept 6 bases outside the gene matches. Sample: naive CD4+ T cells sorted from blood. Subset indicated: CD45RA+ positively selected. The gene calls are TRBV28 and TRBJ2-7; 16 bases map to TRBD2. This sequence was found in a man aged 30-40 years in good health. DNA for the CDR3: TGTGCCAGCAGCCTGGGGACTAGCGGGAGGGCGGAGCAGTACTTC. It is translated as CASSLGTSGRAEQYF.